The 24 T cell receptor beta chains below come from one sample, sequenced in a study of blood T cell repertoires in COVID-19. Repertoires were generated with immunoSEQ multiplex PCR, while TCRdb's copy carries only in-frame clones and drops some. The data show roughly 330,000 clones, with approximately 87% seen just once and more than 3% held by the top ten. Sequencing input: peripheral blood. All receptors derive from a woman between 45 and 65 years old with active or convalescent COVID-19.

The J gene is TRBJ2-1, the V gene TRBV9; 10 bases are shared with TRBD1. Germline loops: CDR1 SGDLS, CDR2 YYNGEE. The CDR3 contains 15 residues. Trimming removed 5 bases from V and 7 bases from J; junction bases left unmatched: 9. CDR3 amino acids: CASSGPGQGRNEQFF. For the CDR3, the DNA is TGTGCCAGCAGTGGACCGGGACAGGGGAGGAATGAGCAGTTCTTC.

The chain uses TRBV5-1 and TRBJ1-1; no firm D call. The CDR3 is made up of 13 amino acids. From germline, CDR1 is SGHRS and CDR2 YFSETQ. Trimming took 0 bases from V and 3 from J, leaving 6 bases between them. The CDR3 sequence: CASSLDYYTEAFF. CDR3 in DNA: TGCGCCAGCAGCTTGGACTACTACACTGAAGCTTTCTTT.

This sequence joins TRBV7-6 and TRBJ2-7, with a possible D match to TRBD1 (5 bases). CDR1 and CDR2 (germline): SGHVS, FNYEAQ. The CDR3 extends over 15 amino acids. V gave up 1 base and J gave up 2 bases, with 12 bases separating them. The CDR3 region is CASSLEPGHPYEQYF. The CDR3 DNA reads TGTGCCAGCAGCTTAGAACCCGGACATCCCTACGAGCAGTACTTC.

The V call is TRBV2, the J call TRBJ1-4; 8 positions agree with TRBD1. Germline V lookup: CDR1 SNHLY, CDR2 FYNNEI. J was trimmed by 7 bases and V by 6 bases; bases with no gene match: 10. The CDR3 totals 15 residues. The CDR3 DNA reads as TGTGCCAGCAGAAAACAGGGGGAAAAATTTGAAAAACTGTTTTTT. Its translation is CASRKQGEKFEKLFF.

The gene calls are TRBV12-2 and TRBJ2-5; TRBD2 was called by the table and not checked on the DNA. TRBV12-2 is classified as a pseudogene. The CDR3 totals 15 residues. In nucleotides, the CDR3 is TGTGCAAGTCGCTGTAGCGGGGGGGCCCAAGAGACCCAGTACTTC. Translated, it gives CASRCSGGAQETQYF.

The chain is built from TRBV6-2 or TRBV6-3 and TRBJ1-2; a weak D match, TRBD1 (6 bases). Germline loops: CDR1 MNHEY, CDR2 SVGEGT. V lost 7 bases, J lost 4 bases, and 16 bases lay in between. This CDR3 spans 14 amino acids. CDR3 DNA: TGTGCCAGCAACCCGACAGGTAGCAGCTATGGCTACACCTTC. Amino acid sequence: CASNPTGSSYGYTF.

V gene TRBV30 combines with J gene TRBJ1-2, with TRBD1 identical over 8 bases. Germline V gives CDR1 GTSNPN, CDR2 SVGIG (reference sequence). The ends lost 0 bases at V and 5 bases at J; junction bases unmatched: 2. This CDR3 comprises 13 residues. The CDR3 DNA reads as TGTGCCTGGAGTGTCTGGGACAGGTATGGCTACACCTTC. Translation gives CAWSVWDRYGYTF.

The chain joins TRBV27 to TRBJ1-5; no clear D gene. CDR1 is MNHEY and CDR2 is SMNVEV in the germline V gene (reference sequence). This CDR3 is built from 15 residues. V lost 0 bases to trimming and J lost 9 bases, with 15 bases between them. CDR3 amino acids: CASSLSWQALGPQHF. As DNA, the CDR3 is TGTGCCAGCAGTTTATCCTGGCAAGCCCTAGGGCCCCAGCATTTT.

This clone was recorded once. This chain uses TRBV2 with TRBJ2-1; 8 bases line up with TRBD2. Germline V CDR1 and CDR2: SNHLY, FYNNEI. The CDR3 extends over 14 amino acids. J gave up 8 bases and V 6 bases, and 9 bases lay outside the gene matches. CDR3 DNA sequence: TGTGCCAGCAGCTTCAGTGGACTAGCCGATGAGCAGTTCTTC. Encoded protein: CASSFSGLADEQFF.

The chain uses TRBV4-3 and TRBJ1-4; 7 bases map to TRBD1. V shed 3 bases, J shed 4 bases, and the junction held 2 bases outside the gene matches. Germline-derived CDR1 and CDR2 are LGHNA and YSLEER. The CDR3 totals 14 residues. This chain's CDR3 is CASSQGQSNEKLFF. CDR3 DNA: TGCGCCAGCAGCCAGGGACAGAGTAATGAAAAACTGTTTTTT.

This chain links TRBV19 with TRBJ2-7, with D perhaps TRBD2 (6 bases). The V end lost 5 bases, the J end lost 6 bases, and 20 bases lay between the germline ends. Germline V CDR1 and CDR2: LNHDA, SQIVND (reference sequence). The CDR3 has 15 amino acids. The CDR3 sequence: CASSLGVGGPAEQYF. The CDR3 nucleotides are TGTGCCAGTAGTCTAGGGGTCGGAGGGCCAGCCGAGCAGTACTTC.

This clone came up once. This sequence joins TRBV2 and TRBJ1-1, with 8 bases that match TRBD1. V dropped 0 bases and J dropped 2; count of bases not matched to a gene: 8. This CDR3 is 17 amino acids long. Germline V gene data show CDR1 as SNHLY and CDR2 as FYNNEI. CDR3 DNA: TGTGCCAGCAGTGAAGCGCCCGTCCAGGGGGCAAACACTGAAGCTTTCTTT. Translation gives CASSEAPVQGANTEAFF.

V and J are TRBV5-1 and TRBJ2-1, with 7 nucleotides matching TRBD2. Germline loops: CDR1 SGHRS, CDR2 YFSETQ. Losses at the gene ends were 4 bases for V and 0 bases for J; bases not matched to a gene: 10. The CDR3 length is 17 residues. CDR3 coding DNA: TGCGCCAGCAGCGTCCGGGAGGCGGGAAGCTCCTACAATGAGCAGTTCTTC. This gives the protein CASSVREAGSSYNEQFF.

This chain uses TRBV30 with TRBJ2-7, with 7 bases identical to TRBD2. Trimming cost V 0 bases and J 6 bases; bases outside gene matches: 5. CDR1 GTSNPN and CDR2 SVGIG come from the germline V gene (reference sequence). The CDR3 loop spans 13 amino acids. CDR3 in amino acids: CAWSVTSGGEQYF. The CDR3 nucleotides are TGTGCCTGGAGTGTAACGTCGGGGGGCGAGCAGTACTTC.

The rearrangement uses TRBV5-1 and TRBJ2-5, with 11 bases aligning to TRBD2. The CDR3 is made up of 17 amino acids. Germline-derived CDR1 and CDR2 are SGHRS and YFSETQ. V dropped 0 bases and J dropped 3; count of bases not matched to a gene: 7. The CDR3 DNA reads as TGCGCCAGCAGCTTGGCACTAGCGGGGGCCTCTAAAGAGACCCAGTACTTC. Encoded protein: CASSLALAGASKETQYF.

V usage is TRBV18 and J usage is TRBJ1-1, with TRBD1 as a possible D gene (6 bases). V was clipped by 4 bases and J by 0 bases, with 12 bases between them. Per the germline V gene, CDR1 is KGHSH and CDR2 is LQKENI. The CDR3 has 15 amino acids. CDR3 region: CASSLGQLLNTEAFF. CDR3 nucleotide sequence: TGTGCCAGCTCACTCGGACAGCTCTTGAACACTGAAGCTTTCTTT. Filled out from reference TRBV18 and TRBJ1-1, the complete variable domain reads NAGVMQNPRHLVRRRGQEARLRCSPMKGHSHVYWYRQLPEEGLKFMVYLQKENIIDESGMPKERFSAEFPKEGPSILRIQQVVRGDSAAYFCASSLGQLLNTEAFFGQGTRLTVV.

V gene TRBV7-2 combines with J gene TRBJ1-4; D is undetermined. V lost 3 bases to trimming and J lost 8 bases, with 10 bases between them. The germline V gene encodes CDR1 SGHTA and CDR2 FQGNSA. This CDR3 comprises 13 residues. CDR3 region: CASSFGVGEKLFF. CDR3 nucleotides: TGTGCCAGCAGCTTCGGGGTTGGGGAAAAACTGTTTTTT.

CDR3 residues: CASSQGTGGAVEKLFF. CDR3 nucleotides: TGTGCCAGCAGCCAAGGGACAGGGGGCGCGGTCGAAAAACTGTTTTTT. The rearrangement uses TRBV3-1 (or the pseudogene TRBV3-2) and TRBJ1-4; 11 bases align to TRBD1. This CDR3 is 16 amino acids long. The V segment lost 1 base and the J segment 8 bases; nucleotides outside the gene matches: 6. The germline V gene has CDR1 LGHDT and CDR2 YNNKEL (reference sequence).

The gene calls are TRBV27 and TRBJ1-1; 7 positions match TRBD1. J gave up 1 base and V 5 bases, and 4 bases lay outside the gene matches. The germline gives CDR1 MNHEY, CDR2 SMNVEV (reference sequence). The CDR3 runs 14 residues. The CDR3 sequence: CASSQTGRNTEAFF. The CDR3, as DNA: TGTGCCAGCAGTCAGACAGGGCGGAACACTGAAGCTTTCTTT.

This clone has a handful of counts. This chain uses TRBV2 with TRBJ1-2; the D gene is possibly TRBD1 (6 bases). The length of the CDR3 is 14 residues. Trimming shortened V by 2 bases and J by 7 bases, and 14 bases separated the two germline ends. Germline V lookup: CDR1 SNHLY, CDR2 FYNNEI. CDR3 amino acids: CASSELAGASGYTF. CDR3 DNA sequence: TGTGCCAGCAGTGAACTGGCAGGGGCGTCTGGCTACACCTTC. Full variable domain (missing parts from reference TRBV2 and TRBJ1-2): EPEVTQTPSHQVTQMGQEVILRCVPISNHLYFYWYRQILGQKVEFLVSFYNNEISEKSEIFDDQFSVERPDGSNFTLKIRSTKLEDSAMYFCASSELAGASGYTFGSGTRLTVV.

The CDR3 spells CASTHLGGSNEKLFF. CDR3 bases: TGTGCCAGCACCCATTTGGGGGGGAGTAATGAAAAACTGTTTTTT. The chain joins TRBV7-8 to TRBJ1-4, with D maybe TRBD1 (5 bases). The CDR3 runs 15 residues. Germline V gene data show CDR1 as SGHVS and CDR2 as FQNEAQ. The ends were cut back, 7 bases at V and 4 bases at J, with 16 bases in the middle.

J is TRBJ2-1 and V is TRBV4-3; the D is unclear. CDR3 length: 12 amino acids. Per germline, CDR1 LGHNA and CDR2 YSLEER. Between the trimmed V and J ends, which lost 0 bases and 9 bases, there was a span of 6 bases. The CDR3, as DNA: TGCGCCAGCAGCCAAGACCGCGGTGAGCAGTTCTTC. This gives the protein CASSQDRGEQFF.

This clone showed up just a few times. J is TRBJ1-2 and V is TRBV30; D perhaps matches TRBD1 (6 bases). The length of the CDR3 is 15 residues. CDR1 and CDR2 (germline): GTSNPN, SVGIG (reference sequence). V gave up 7 bases and J gave up 0 bases, with 18 bases separating them. In DNA form, the CDR3 reads TGTGCCTCCCCAAGCGGGGGCGTCTCTAACTATGGCTACACCTTC. This translates into CASPSGGVSNYGYTF.

The gene calls are TRBV3-1 (or the pseudogene TRBV3-2) and TRBJ1-1; D gene uncertain. The CDR3 is made up of 19 amino acids. V was cut by 4 bases and J by 0 bases, with 24 bases left in between. Germline V lookup: CDR1 LGHDT, CDR2 YNNKEL (reference sequence). CDR3 protein: CASSLRAPGIEMLNTEAFF. The CDR3 region has the DNA TGTGCCAGCAGCCTTAGAGCACCGGGGATCGAAATGTTGAACACTGAAGCTTTCTTT.